The rows below give T cell receptor beta chains drawn from one sample of a study of blood T cell repertoires in COVID-19. The assay was immunoSEQ multiplex PCR, and TCRdb's table has in-frame clones only and misses some. The sample holds roughly 410,000 clones; roughly 86% are singletons and the top ten take about 2.1%. What was sequenced was peripheral blood. Receptors originate from a woman aged 55-70 years with COVID-19, enrolled during active disease. Both conserved end residues are part of each CDR3. The order of the fields is D gene, V gene, clone size, J gene, CDR3 DNA, CDR3 protein. The D gene is left open where the match is weak. Only some rows state a clone size, as once, few, many or a class for expanded clones.

D gene: -
V gene: TRBV19
clone size: -
J gene: TRBJ1-2
CDR3 DNA: TGTGCCAGCGCCTCCAGGGTACCTAACTATGGCTACACCTTC
CDR3 protein: CASASRVPNYGYTF

D gene: -
V gene: TRBV28
clone size: -
J gene: TRBJ1-5
CDR3 DNA: TGTGCCAGCACCTTCAGGGCTCGCAATCAGCCCCAGCATTTT
CDR3 protein: CASTFRARNQPQHF

D gene: TRBD1
V gene: TRBV2
clone size: once
J gene: TRBJ1-2
CDR3 DNA: TGTGCCAGCCGCTGGACAGGGAATGGCTACACCTTC
CDR3 protein: CASRWTGNGYTF

D gene: -
V gene: TRBV5-1
clone size: -
J gene: TRBJ2-3
CDR3 DNA: TGCGCCAGCAGCTTTTCCGGGGATACGCAGTATTTT
CDR3 protein: CASSFSGDTQYF

D gene: TRBD1
V gene: TRBV19
clone size: once
J gene: TRBJ2-6
CDR3 DNA: TGTGCCAGTAGTTCCACCACAGGGGCTGGGGCCAACGTCCTGACTTTC
CDR3 protein: CASSSTTGAGANVLTF

D gene: -
V gene: TRBV19
clone size: -
J gene: TRBJ2-3
CDR3 DNA: TGTGCCAGTAGTACCGGGATTCCAGATACGCAGTATTTT
CDR3 protein: CASSTGIPDTQYF

D gene: -
V gene: TRBV9
clone size: -
J gene: TRBJ1-1
CDR3 DNA: TGTGCCAGGCCTGGGGGGAGGGTCACTGAAGCTTTCTTT
CDR3 protein: CARPGGRVTEAFF

D gene: -
V gene: TRBV6-5
clone size: -
J gene: TRBJ1-5
CDR3 DNA: TGTGCCAGCAAGGGCGGGGGAGACAGAAATCAGCCCCAGCATTTT
CDR3 protein: CASKGGGDRNQPQHF

D gene: TRBD1
V gene: TRBV5-1
clone size: -
J gene: TRBJ2-3
CDR3 DNA: TGCGCCAGCAGCCAACAAACAGGGGGCTGGTCAGATACGCAGTATTTT
CDR3 protein: CASSQQTGGWSDTQYF

D gene: TRBD1
V gene: TRBV28
clone size: -
J gene: TRBJ1-2
CDR3 DNA: TGTGCCAGCAGTTTAATTTTGAGACAGGGGTACGGCTACACCTTC
CDR3 protein: CASSLILRQGYGYTF

D gene: -
V gene: TRBV5-1
clone size: -
J gene: TRBJ2-3
CDR3 DNA: TGCGCCAGCAGCGGGGCGGGGCCCCCAGATACGCAGTATTTT
CDR3 protein: CASSGAGPPDTQYF

D gene: -
V gene: TRBV3-1/TRBV3-2
clone size: -
J gene: TRBJ1-1
CDR3 DNA: TGTGCCAGCAGCCCAGCCCCGAGGGGAGGAACTGAAGCTTTCTTT
CDR3 protein: CASSPAPRGGTEAFF

D gene: TRBD1
V gene: TRBV6-4
clone size: -
J gene: TRBJ2-7
CDR3 DNA: TGTGCCAGCAGTGCCCCCAGCTTGACAGGGGGGGCCTACGAGCAGTACTTC
CDR3 protein: CASSAPSLTGGAYEQYF

D gene: TRBD2
V gene: TRBV5-6
clone size: once
J gene: TRBJ2-3
CDR3 DNA: TGTGCCAGCAGCTTTATGGGACTAGCGGGGGGGTTCACAGATACGCAGTATTTT
CDR3 protein: CASSFMGLAGGFTDTQYF

D gene: -
V gene: TRBV20-1
clone size: -
J gene: TRBJ1-1
CDR3 DNA: TGCAGTGCCGTACAGAACACTGAAGCTTTCTTT
CDR3 protein: CSAVQNTEAFF

D gene: -
V gene: TRBV10-3
clone size: -
J gene: TRBJ2-7
CDR3 DNA: TGTGCCATCAGTGAACAACAGGGTCCCTACGAGCAGTACTTC
CDR3 protein: CAISEQQGPYEQYF

D gene: -
V gene: TRBV7-9
clone size: -
J gene: TRBJ1-1
CDR3 DNA: TGTGCCAGCAGCCCACGAGGGGGGGGTGAAGCTTTCTTT
CDR3 protein: CASSPRGGGEAFF

D gene: -
V gene: TRBV18
clone size: -
J gene: TRBJ1-5
CDR3 DNA: TGTGCCAGCTCACCCGAGCATTCGGGTCAGCCCCAGCATTTT
CDR3 protein: CASSPEHSGQPQHF

D gene: TRBD1
V gene: TRBV28
clone size: -
J gene: TRBJ1-5
CDR3 DNA: TGTGCCAGCAGGGTAACAGGGGTTAGCAATCAGCCCCAGCATTTT
CDR3 protein: CASRVTGVSNQPQHF

D gene: TRBD2
V gene: TRBV5-1
clone size: -
J gene: TRBJ2-3
CDR3 DNA: TGCGCCAGCTGGCGGGGGGCGAGCACAGATACGCAGTATTTT
CDR3 protein: CASWRGASTDTQYF

D gene: -
V gene: TRBV5-6
clone size: once
J gene: TRBJ1-1
CDR3 DNA: TGTGCCAGCAGCCAAGTCCACGGCACTGAAGCTTTCTTT
CDR3 protein: CASSQVHGTEAFF

D gene: -
V gene: TRBV19
clone size: -
J gene: TRBJ1-6
CDR3 DNA: TGTGCCAGCGGTCTACAGAGCTCCTATAATTCACCCCTCCACTTT
CDR3 protein: CASGLQSSYNSPLHF